These 22 T cell receptor beta chains originate from one sample sequenced in a study of naive and memory T cell subsets. Overall study findings and caveats: Naive repertoires, especially CD8, held a few larger clonotypes, possibly memory cells re-expressing CD45RA.

Two oligonucleotides, mixed equimolar, formed the beta constant-region primer covering TRBC1 and TRBC2. The ligated cDNA underwent four PCR rounds using SP2 and nested alpha and beta constant-region primers. TCRdb re-called the UMI-ligation and nested PCR reads through MiXCR, storing one row per CDR3 protein. The sample has approximately 100,000 distinct CDR3 sequences, roughly 15% seen once. Their recognized antigens are unknown. The sequenced material came from naive CD8+ T cells from blood. The source is a human donor in good health.

A few counts support this clonotype. The chain is built from TRBV15 and TRBJ1-5; no clear D gene. The germline gives CDR1 LNHNV, CDR2 YYDKDF (reference sequence). Trimming took off 0 bases at V and 9 bases at J, with 9 bases between the two ends. The CDR3 loop spans 13 amino acids. CDR3 DNA: TGTGCCACCAGCAGAGATCTCGGTGGGCCCCAGCATTTT. Translated: CATSRDLGGPQHF.

There are many counts of this clonotype. The J gene is TRBJ2-1, the V gene TRBV13; 10 positions match TRBD2. This CDR3 comprises 16 residues. The germline V gene has CDR1 PRHDT and CDR2 FYEKMQ (reference sequence). Trimming cost V 1 base and J 8 bases; bases outside gene matches: 8. The CDR3 DNA sequence: TGTGCCAGCAGCTTAGAAAGCGGGAGGGTGGGCGATGAGCAGTTCTTC. Its translation: CASSLESGRVGDEQFF.

With regard to this clonotype: A much larger clone lies a single base off, so this may be a read error. The rearrangement joins TRBV6-1 to TRBJ2-6; possibly TRBD1 for D (5 bases). Germline CDR1 MNHNS, CDR2 SASEGT. The CDR3 consists of 15 residues. CDR3 DNA: TGTGCCAGCAGTGAAGGACACTCTGGGGCCAACGTCCCGACTTTC. It is translated as CASSEGHSGANVPTF.

CDR3 loop: CASSLGLADLSGANVLTF. As DNA, the CDR3 is TGCGCCAGCAGCTTGGGACTAGCGGACCTCTCTGGGGCCAACGTCCTGACTTTC. The V gene is TRBV5-1, the J gene TRBJ2-6; 9 bases are shared with TRBD2. This CDR3 is 18 amino acids long. Trimming removed 0 bases from V and 0 bases from J; junction bases left unmatched: 4. Germline V gives CDR1 SGHRS, CDR2 YFSETQ.

This chain uses TRBV21-1 with TRBJ2-7. TRBV21-1 is assigned pseudogene status. This CDR3 is 16 amino acids long. CDR3 in amino acids: CASTFPFVGIYFEQYF. CDR3 bases: TGTGCCAGCACCTTTCCGTTCGTAGGGATTTATTTCGAGCAGTACTTC.

This clonotype came up a few times. The genes are TRBV29-1 and TRBJ2-1, with TRBD2 matching 13 bases. Germline V CDR1 and CDR2: SQVTM, ANQGSEA. The length of the CDR3 is 16 residues. V lost 5 bases to trimming and J lost 2 bases; unmatched junction nucleotides: 6. CDR3 sequence reads: CSVSTGLAGAYNEQFF. The CDR3 DNA follows: TGCAGCGTTTCCACCGGACTAGCGGGAGCCTACAATGAGCAGTTCTTC.

This clonotype was recorded a few times. This chain connects TRBV7-9 to TRBJ2-5, with D perhaps matching TRBD1 (6 bases). Trimming left V 6 bases short and J 2 bases short, with 13 bases between. The CDR3 has 14 amino acids. Germline V gene sequence: CDR1 SEHNR, CDR2 FQNEAQ (reference sequence). CDR3 coding DNA: TGTGCCAGCAGGTATGGACAGCATCAAGAGACCCAGTACTTC. This translates into CASRYGQHQETQYF.

This clonotype turned up a few times. The rearrangement joins TRBV6-6 to TRBJ2-3; tentative D call: TRBD1 (6 bases). CDR3 length: 15 amino acids. Trimming left V 0 bases short and J 2 bases short, with 9 bases between. Per the germline V gene, CDR1 is MNHNY and CDR2 is SVGAGI (reference sequence). In nucleotides, the CDR3 is TGTGCCAGCAGTTACTCCCGGACAGACACAGATACGCAGTATTTT. It translates to CASSYSRTDTDTQYF.

V is TRBV7-9 and J is TRBJ2-3; 7 nucleotides line up with TRBD2. J was trimmed by 5 bases and V by 5 bases; bases with no gene match: 1. The CDR3 sequence is 12 residues long. Germline values: CDR1 SEHNR, CDR2 FQNEAQ (reference sequence). The CDR3 protein is CASSGLEDTQYF. The DNA for the CDR3 is TGTGCCAGCAGCGGACTAGAAGATACGCAGTATTTT.

This clonotype has at least ten counts. The chain employs TRBV10-3 and TRBJ2-3; 7 bases match TRBD1. This CDR3 is built from 15 residues. Germline-derived CDR1 and CDR2 are ENHRY and SYGVKD. V was clipped by 3 bases and J by 2 bases; unmatched bases: 5. The CDR3 sequence is CAISDFEGATDTQYF. CDR3 nucleotides: TGTGCCATCAGTGATTTTGAGGGGGCCACAGATACGCAGTATTTT.

This chain uses TRBV4-3 with TRBJ2-7; D remains unclear. The CDR3 has 15 residues. V was clipped by 0 bases and J by 1 base, with 10 bases between them. Germline CDR1 reads LGHNA; CDR2 reads YSLEER. The CDR3 DNA follows: TGCGCCAGCAGCCAAGATCGGACCCAATCCTACGAGCAGTACTTC. Translation gives CASSQDRTQSYEQYF.

This clonotype has just a few counts. This chain connects TRBV28 to TRBJ2-5, with TRBD2 matching 12 bases. J lost 1 base, V lost 6 bases, and 3 bases had no gene match. Germline loops: CDR1 MDHEN, CDR2 SYDVKM. The CDR3 extends over 15 amino acids. The CDR3 nucleotides are TGTGCCAGCAGGCCGGGACTAGCGGGCCAAGAGACCCAGTACTTC. Its protein is CASRPGLAGQETQYF.

This chain links TRBV11-2 with TRBJ2-7; 9 bases agree with TRBD1. CDR3 length: 15 residues. CDR1 SGHAT and CDR2 FQNNGV come from the germline V gene. Trimming at V came to 1 base and at J to 4 bases, leaving 5 bases not matched to a gene. The CDR3 sequence: CASSLGTGVEYEQYF. As DNA, the CDR3 is TGTGCCAGCAGCTTAGGGACAGGGGTTGAGTACGAGCAGTACTTC.

The chain carries TRBV7-3 and TRBJ2-1; possibly TRBD1 for D (5 bases). Trimming pared 5 bases from V and 2 bases from J, leaving 13 bases between. The length of the CDR3 is 15 residues. Per the germline V gene, CDR1 is SGHTA and CDR2 is FQGTGA. CDR3 residues: CASSGASLPYNEQFF. In DNA form, the CDR3 reads TGTGCCAGCAGCGGGGCGTCCCTACCCTACAATGAGCAGTTCTTC.

This clonotype was detected only a few times. The V and J genes are TRBV4-3 and TRBJ2-1; perhaps TRBD2 as D (5 bases). The ends were cut back, 1 base at V and 4 bases at J, with 17 bases in the middle. Germline V lookup: CDR1 LGHNA, CDR2 YSLEER. CDR3 length: 17 amino acids. This CDR3 reads CASSQGARGGGYNEQFF. The CDR3 nucleotides are TGCGCCAGCAGCCAAGGGGCTAGAGGAGGAGGTTACAATGAGCAGTTCTTC.

This clonotype was counted at least ten times. This chain joins TRBV29-1 and TRBJ1-1, with 12 bases that match TRBD1. This CDR3 region has 16 residues. The V segment lost 6 bases and the J segment 1 base; nucleotides outside the gene matches: 9. Germline values: CDR1 SQVTM, CDR2 ANQGSEA. CDR3 protein: CSVPGTGGAGNTEAFF. CDR3 in DNA: TGCAGCGTCCCCGGGACAGGGGGCGCAGGGAACACTGAAGCTTTCTTT.

This clonotype was detected only a few times. The chain is built from TRBV10-3 and TRBJ1-1, with D possibly being TRBD1 (5 bases). Trimming took 7 bases from V and 5 from J, leaving 29 bases between them. Germline V gene lookup returns CDR1 ENHRY and CDR2 SYGVKD. The CDR3 covers 18 residues. CDR3 loop: CAIKAGENRVSRETEAFF. CDR3 DNA: TGTGCCATCAAAGCGGGGGAAAATCGTGTTAGTAGGGAGACTGAAGCTTTCTTT.

The chain uses TRBV30 and TRBJ2-7, with D unclear. The CDR3 consists of 13 residues. Germline values: CDR1 GTSNPN, CDR2 SVGIG (reference sequence). The V end lost 4 bases, the J end lost 2 bases, and 12 bases lay between the germline ends. CDR3 sequence (DNA): TGTGCCTGGACCACCGTAGGTACCTACGAGCAGTACTTC. It translates to CAWTTVGTYEQYF.

The chain joins TRBV19 to TRBJ2-1; D is perhaps TRBD2 (6 bases). Germline V gives CDR1 LNHDA, CDR2 SQIVND (reference sequence). The CDR3 totals 14 residues. V was trimmed by 4 bases and J by 5 bases, leaving 12 bases between them. The CDR3 loop is CASSRRESHNEQFF. The CDR3, as DNA: TGTGCCAGTAGTAGGAGGGAGTCACACAATGAGCAGTTCTTC.

The DNA of the CDR3 is TGTGCCAGCAGAGCAGGGGAGGATGACACTGAAGCTTTCTTT. Translated: CASRAGEDDTEAFF. The chain carries TRBV12-3 or TRBV12-4 and TRBJ1-1; D might be TRBD1 (6 bases). V lost 6 bases and J 3 bases, leaving 14 bases between the germline ends. There are 14 residues in the CDR3.

Many counts were recorded for this clonotype. J is TRBJ1-2 and V is TRBV7-8, with D unresolved. This CDR3 region has 13 residues. Germline V gene data show CDR1 as SGHVS and CDR2 as FQNEAQ. V was cut by 11 bases and J by 3 bases, with 16 bases left in between. In nucleotides, the CDR3 is TGTGCCGCGGGAATGGGTGGAGACTATGGCTACACCTTC. Translated, it gives CAAGMGGDYGYTF. Filled out from reference TRBV7-8 and TRBJ1-2, the complete variable domain reads GAGVSQSPRYKVAKRGQDVALRCDPISGHVSLFWYQQALGQGPEFLTYFQNEAQLDKSGLPSDRFFAERPEGSVSTLKIQRTQQEDSAVYLCAAGMGGDYGYTFGSGTRLTVV.

V is TRBV6-6 and J is TRBJ1-5; D is unresolved. Germline V gene sequence: CDR1 MNHNY, CDR2 SVGAGI (reference sequence). This CDR3 is built from 13 residues. V was trimmed by 6 bases and J by 0 bases, leaving 6 bases between them. CDR3 residues: CASSQYSNQPQHF. Here the CDR3 DNA reads TGTGCCAGCAGCCAGTATAGCAATCAGCCCCAGCATTTT.